These T cell receptor beta chains were read from a single sample in a study of CD8 T cells in ankylosing spondylitis. From the 5' RACE reads, TCRdb called clonotypes with MiXCR, one entry per CDR3 protein. This table holds hundreds of thousands of distinct CDR3 sequences, approximately 12% found once. Sequenced: blood, either unsorted or a sorted T cell fraction (not recorded which). The receptors were sampled from a male donor with ankylosing spondylitis. CDR3s include the opening cysteine and the closing phenylalanine or tryptophan. Fields, in order: D gene, V gene, clone size, J gene, CDR3 DNA, CDR3 protein. D genes are given only for firm matches. Where a row states a size, it is once, few, many or the class of an expanded clone; other rows omit it.

NA	TRBV15	NA	TRBJ2-3	TGTGCCACGCGTCACACAGATACGCAGTATTTT	CATRHTDTQYF
NA	TRBV5-1	few	TRBJ2-1	TGCGCCAGCAGCCTAGGGACCCCTGAGGATGAGCAGTTCTTC	CASSLGTPEDEQFF
TRBD2	TRBV4-1	few	TRBJ2-7	TGCGCCAGCAGCCAAGGTGGGGCGGGAGGCACACGAGAGCAGTACTTC	CASSQGGAGGTREQYF
NA	TRBV5-1	few	TRBJ2-7	TGCGCCAGCACAGGAGGGGCTTACGAGCAGTACTTC	CASTGGAYEQYF
NA	TRBV20-1	few	TRBJ2-5	TGCAGTGCTTTCACGGCAGTACAGCAAGAGACCCAGTACTTC	CSAFTAVQQETQYF
TRBD1	TRBV4-2	many	TRBJ2-7	TGTGCCAGCAGCCAAGATCTTAGGGGGCCCTACGAGCAGTACTTC	CASSQDLRGPYEQYF
NA	TRBV6-5	few	TRBJ2-2	TGTGCCAGCAGTTACTCGGCCAGGAGCACCGGGGAGCTGTTTTTT	CASSYSARSTGELFF
NA	TRBV30	few	TRBJ2-6	TGTGCCTGGAGTGTGAGCTCTGGGGCCAACGTCCTGACTTTC	CAWSVSSGANVLTF
NA	TRBV4-2	NA	TRBJ2-3	TGTGCCAGCAGCCAAGATCTGAGGCTAGACACGCAGTATTTT	CASSQDLRLDTQYF
NA	TRBV7-2	few	TRBJ2-3	TGTGCCAGCAGCTTAGGGGTAGCGACAGTGACAGATACGCAGTATTTT	CASSLGVATVTDTQYF
NA	TRBV20-1	NA	TRBJ1-2	TGCAGTGCTAGACCCGGCCCCTATGGCTACACCTTC	CSARPGPYGYTF
NA	TRBV12-3/TRBV12-4	few	TRBJ1-5	TGTGCCAGCAGTGGGGGCCCGGGGGGGAGTGGTCAGCCCCAGCATTTT	CASSGGPGGSGQPQHF
NA	TRBV12-3/TRBV12-4	NA	TRBJ1-5	TGTGCCAGCACTTACCTGGGGGGGATTCATCAGCCCAAGCATTTT	CASTYLGGIHQPKHF
NA	TRBV29-1	many	TRBJ2-3	TGCAGCGCGGACAGCGGCACAGATACGCAGTATTTT	CSADSGTDTQYF
NA	TRBV6-2/TRBV6-3	NA	TRBJ2-1	TGTGCCAGCAGTTATTTGGGCGTAAATGAGCAGTTCTTC	CASSYLGVNEQFF
NA	TRBV20-1	many	TRBJ1-2	TGCAGTGCTCTGGATTCAACAGCAGTGCATGGCTACACCTTC	CSALDSTAVHGYTF
NA	TRBV2	NA	TRBJ2-5	TGTGCCAGCAGCGACTATGCCCGGGCTAGCAAAGAGACCCAGTACTTC	CASSDYARASKETQYF
TRBD1	TRBV27	few	TRBJ1-2	TGTGCCAGCAGTTTACATCACAGGGGCCTCAATTATGGCTACACCTTC	CASSLHHRGLNYGYTF
NA	TRBV20-1	NA	TRBJ2-5	TGCAGTGCCCCCGTCCGGGCGAAAGAGACCCAGTACTTC	CSAPVRAKETQYF
NA	TRBV20-1	many	TRBJ1-1	TGCAGTGCTAGTGTACTCAGCGGCACTGAAGCTTTCTTT	CSASVLSGTEAFF
NA	TRBV29-1	many	TRBJ2-7	TGCAGCGTTGAAGATCAGCAGGGCTACGAGCAGTACTTC	CSVEDQQGYEQYF
NA	TRBV7-9	few	TRBJ1-2	TGTGCCAGCAGCTTAGACTCCGCCAGGAACTATGGCTACACCTTC	CASSLDSARNYGYTF
NA	TRBV5-1	NA	TRBJ2-1	TGCGCCAGCGGGGAAAGGGTCTACAATGAGCAGTTCTTC	CASGERVYNEQFF
NA	TRBV4-2	NA	TRBJ2-4	TGTGCCAGCAGCCAAGAATTCTTAGGGCCCCCCGGTTACTTC	CASSQEFLGPPGYF
NA	TRBV12-3/TRBV12-4	NA	TRBJ1-6	TGTGCCAGCAGTCCCCAGGGGTTTTCAGCCCTCCACTTT	CASSPQGFSALHF
TRBD1	TRBV5-1	many	TRBJ2-7	TGTGCCAGCAGCCCCCGGGACAGCTACGAGCAGTACTTC	CASSPRDSYEQYF
TRBD1	TRBV12-3/TRBV12-4	many	TRBJ2-3	TGTGCCAGCAGTTTTTGGACAGGGGGCACAGATACGCAGTATTTT	CASSFWTGGTDTQYF
TRBD1	TRBV20-1	many	TRBJ2-7	TGCAGTGCGGAACAGGGGGCGCCTCCCTACGAGCAGTACTTC	CSAEQGAPPYEQYF
NA	TRBV6-5	NA	TRBJ1-2	TGTGCCAGCAGTTACTCATGGGACCCTAACTATGGCTACACCTTC	CASSYSWDPNYGYTF
NA	TRBV29-1	NA	TRBJ2-3	TGCAGCGTTAGGACACGTTACACAGATACGCAGTATTTT	CSVRTRYTDTQYF
NA	TRBV28	NA	TRBJ1-5	TGTGCCAGCACCGTGATTTTGGGCAATCAGCCCCAGCATTTT	CASTVILGNQPQHF
NA	TRBV9	few	TRBJ2-7	TGTGCCAGCAGCGTCGGTGGACCCCCCCTCAAGGAGCAGTACTTC	CASSVGGPPLKEQYF
NA	TRBV12-3/TRBV12-4	many	TRBJ2-5	TGTGCCAGCAGAAGGCTCGGGGAGACCCAGTACTTC	CASRRLGETQYF
NA	TRBV20-1	NA	TRBJ2-1	TGCAGTGCTAGAGATATTAGCGGAAGGAGCTCCTACAATGAGCAGTTCTTC	CSARDISGRSSYNEQFF
NA	TRBV6-1	few	TRBJ1-5	TGTGCCAGCAGTGAAGGTGTGGGCTCGGATCAGCCCCAGCATTTT	CASSEGVGSDQPQHF
NA	TRBV20-1	NA	TRBJ1-2	TGCAGTGCTAGAGACCCCTCGGCAGGGCCAGGCTACACCTTC	CSARDPSAGPGYTF
TRBD2	TRBV4-3	few	TRBJ2-1	TGCGCCAGCAGCCAAGATTGGACTAGCCTCGATGAGCAGTTCTTC	CASSQDWTSLDEQFF
TRBD1	TRBV29-1	many	TRBJ1-2	TGCAGTATTCCGGGACAGATCTATGGCTACACCTTC	CSIPGQIYGYTF
TRBD1	TRBV15	many	TRBJ1-2	TGTGCCACCAGCAGATGGGACAGGGGAAAAGGCTATGGCTACACCTTC	CATSRWDRGKGYGYTF
NA	TRBV12-3/TRBV12-4	many	TRBJ2-7	TGTGCCAGCAGTTTGAGGGAAGATTCCTACGAGCAGTACTTC	CASSLREDSYEQYF
TRBD2	TRBV6-1	once	TRBJ2-3	TGTGCCAGCAGACCCGCGGGGGACACAGATACGCAGTATTTT	CASRPAGDTDTQYF
TRBD2	TRBV4-3	few	TRBJ2-3	TGCGCCAGCAGCCAAATAGTAGCGGGAGGGAGAGATACGCAGTATTTT	CASSQIVAGGRDTQYF
NA	TRBV4-3	few	TRBJ2-2	TGCGCCAGCAGCCAAAGGGGTGGCAGCGGGGAGCTGTTTTTT	CASSQRGGSGELFF
TRBD1	TRBV28	NA	TRBJ1-5	TGTGCCAGTACAGGGGTCAGCAATCAGCCCCAGCATTTT	CASTGVSNQPQHF